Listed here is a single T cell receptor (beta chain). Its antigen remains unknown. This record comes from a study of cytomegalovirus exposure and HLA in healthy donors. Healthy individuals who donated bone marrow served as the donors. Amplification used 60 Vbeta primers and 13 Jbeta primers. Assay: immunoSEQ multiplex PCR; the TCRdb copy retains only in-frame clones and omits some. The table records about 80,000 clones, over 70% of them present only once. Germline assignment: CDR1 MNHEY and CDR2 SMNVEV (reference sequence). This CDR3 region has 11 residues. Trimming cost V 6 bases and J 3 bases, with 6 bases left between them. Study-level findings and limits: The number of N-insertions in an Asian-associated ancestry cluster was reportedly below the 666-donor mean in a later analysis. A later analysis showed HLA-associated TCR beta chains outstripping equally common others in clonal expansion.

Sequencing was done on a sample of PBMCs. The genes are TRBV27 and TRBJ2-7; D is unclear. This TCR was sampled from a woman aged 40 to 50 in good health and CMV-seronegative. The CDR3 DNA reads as TGTGCCAGCAGGAGCGTCTACGAGCAGTACTTC. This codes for CASRSVYEQYF.